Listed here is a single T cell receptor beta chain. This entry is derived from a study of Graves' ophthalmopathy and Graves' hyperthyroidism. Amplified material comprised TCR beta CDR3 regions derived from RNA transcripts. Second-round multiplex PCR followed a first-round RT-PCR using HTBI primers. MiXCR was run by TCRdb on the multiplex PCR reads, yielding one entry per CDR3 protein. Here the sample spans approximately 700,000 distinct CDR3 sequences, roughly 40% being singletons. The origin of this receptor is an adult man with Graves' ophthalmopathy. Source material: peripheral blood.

CDR3 loop: CASNQGSTNEKLFF. The DNA of the CDR3 is TGTGCCAGTAATCAAGGGTCAACTAATGAAAAACTGTTTTTT. The chain links TRBV19 to TRBJ1-4; D ambiguous. This CDR3 is 14 amino acids long. Trimming removed 7 bases at V and 0 bases at J, with 9 bases between. Germline V gene data show CDR1 as LNHDA and CDR2 as SQIVND (reference sequence).